Below, one T cell receptor beta chain is given with its context. The time point denotes: pre-treatment sample, taken before nivolumab and TIL therapy. This specimen belongs to a study of TIL therapy for anti-PD-1-resistant metastatic lung cancer. This CDR3 has 11 residues. Looked up from germline, CDR1 is DFQATT and CDR2 is SNEGSKA (reference sequence). Trimming took 8 bases from V and 1 from J, leaving 8 bases between them. The libraries were made with immunoSEQ v3. Sequencing was performed with immunoSEQ multiplex PCR; in TCRdb, only in-frame clones are kept and a portion is missing. The table has tens of thousands of clones, about 86% seen once.

The starting material was blood, obtained at baseline. The genes are TRBV20-1 and TRBJ1-1; D unclear. The sequence came from a person aged 25 to 80 with non-small cell lung cancer. This CDR3 reads CSPPRNTEAFF. The CDR3 DNA reads as TGCAGTCCACCCAGGAACACTGAAGCTTTCTTT.